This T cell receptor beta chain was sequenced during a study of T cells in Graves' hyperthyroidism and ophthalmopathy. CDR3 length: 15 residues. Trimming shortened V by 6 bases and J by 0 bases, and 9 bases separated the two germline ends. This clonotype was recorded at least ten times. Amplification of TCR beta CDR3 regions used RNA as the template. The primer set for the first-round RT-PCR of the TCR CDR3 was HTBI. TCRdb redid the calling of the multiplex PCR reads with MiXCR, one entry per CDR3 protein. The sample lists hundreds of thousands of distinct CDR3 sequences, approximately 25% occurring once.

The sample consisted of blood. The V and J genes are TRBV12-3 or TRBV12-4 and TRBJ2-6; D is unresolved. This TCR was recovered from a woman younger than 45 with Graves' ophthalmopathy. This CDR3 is CASSPGFSGANVLTF. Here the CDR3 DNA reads TGTGCCAGCAGCCCTGGATTCTCTGGGGCCAACGTCCTGACTTTC.